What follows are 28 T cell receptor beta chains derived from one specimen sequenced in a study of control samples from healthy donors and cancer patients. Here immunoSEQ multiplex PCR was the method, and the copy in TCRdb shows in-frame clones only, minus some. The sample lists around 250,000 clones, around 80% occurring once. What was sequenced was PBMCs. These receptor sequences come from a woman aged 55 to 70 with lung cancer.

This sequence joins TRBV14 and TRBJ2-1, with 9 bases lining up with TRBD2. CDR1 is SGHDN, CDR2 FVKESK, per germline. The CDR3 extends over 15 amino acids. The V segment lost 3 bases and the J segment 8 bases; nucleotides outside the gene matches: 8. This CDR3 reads CASSQTLAGHHEQFF. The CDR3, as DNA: TGTGCCAGCAGCCAGACTCTAGCGGGGCACCATGAGCAGTTCTTC. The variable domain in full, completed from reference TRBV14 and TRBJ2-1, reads EAGVTQFPSHSVIEKGQTVTLRCDPISGHDNLYWYRRVMGKEIKFLLHFVKESKQDESGMPNNRFLAERTGGTYSTLKVQPAELEDSGVYFCASSQTLAGHHEQFFGPGTRLTVL.

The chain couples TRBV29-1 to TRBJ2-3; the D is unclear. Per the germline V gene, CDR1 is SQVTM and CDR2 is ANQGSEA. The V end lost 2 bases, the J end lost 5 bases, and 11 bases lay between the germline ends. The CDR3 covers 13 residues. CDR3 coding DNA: TGCAGCGTTGAAAGGGCGAACGAAGATACGCAGTATTTT. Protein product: CSVERANEDTQYF.

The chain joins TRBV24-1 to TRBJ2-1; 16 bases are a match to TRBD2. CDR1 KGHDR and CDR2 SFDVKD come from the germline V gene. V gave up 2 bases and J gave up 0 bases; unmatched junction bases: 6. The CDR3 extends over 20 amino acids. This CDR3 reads CATSDSGLAGGPSSYNEQFF. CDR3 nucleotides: TGTGCCACCAGTGATTCGGGACTAGCGGGAGGGCCAAGCTCCTACAATGAGCAGTTCTTC.

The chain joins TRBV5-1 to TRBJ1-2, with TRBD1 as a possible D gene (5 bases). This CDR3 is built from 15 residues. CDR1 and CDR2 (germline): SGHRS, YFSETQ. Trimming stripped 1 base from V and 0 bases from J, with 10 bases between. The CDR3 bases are TGCGCCAGCAGCTTGTTGGGGGAACCTAACTATGGCTACACCTTC. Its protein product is CASSLLGEPNYGYTF.

CDR3 coding DNA: TGTGCCACCAGCAGAGATTTTAGGGCTAACTATGGCTACACCTTC. As protein: CATSRDFRANYGYTF. The chain links TRBV15 to TRBJ1-2; D is uncertain. CDR1 and CDR2 (germline): LNHNV, YYDKDF (reference sequence). The CDR3 consists of 15 residues. Between the trimmed V and J ends, which lost 0 bases and 0 bases, there was a span of 8 bases. Full variable domain (remainder filled in from reference TRBV15 and TRBJ1-2): DAMVIQNPRYQVTQFGKPVTLSCSQTLNHNVMYWYQQKSSQAPKLLFHYYDKDFNNEADTPDNFQSRRPNTSFCFLDIRSPGLGDTAMYLCATSRDFRANYGYTFGSGTRLTVV.

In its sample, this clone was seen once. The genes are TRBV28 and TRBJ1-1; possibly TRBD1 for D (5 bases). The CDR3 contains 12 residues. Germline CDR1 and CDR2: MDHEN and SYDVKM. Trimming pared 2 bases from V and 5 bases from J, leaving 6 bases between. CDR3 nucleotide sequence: TGTGCCAGCAGTTTAGAGGGGACTGAAGCTTTCTTT. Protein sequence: CASSLEGTEAFF.

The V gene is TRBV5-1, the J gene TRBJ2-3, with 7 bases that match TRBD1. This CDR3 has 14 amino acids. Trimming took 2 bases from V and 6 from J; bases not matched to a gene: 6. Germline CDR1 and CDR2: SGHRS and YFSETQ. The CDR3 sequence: CASSLQGLADTQYF. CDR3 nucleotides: TGCGCCAGCAGCTTACAGGGGTTAGCCGATACGCAGTATTTT.

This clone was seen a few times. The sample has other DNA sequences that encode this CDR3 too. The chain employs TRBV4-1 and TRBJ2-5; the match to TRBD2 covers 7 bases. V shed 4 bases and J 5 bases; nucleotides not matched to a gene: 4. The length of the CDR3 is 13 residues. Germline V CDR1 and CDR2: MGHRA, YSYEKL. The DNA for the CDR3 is TGCGCCAGCAGCCTCCTGGGGGGGGAGACCCAGTACTTC. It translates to CASSLLGGETQYF.

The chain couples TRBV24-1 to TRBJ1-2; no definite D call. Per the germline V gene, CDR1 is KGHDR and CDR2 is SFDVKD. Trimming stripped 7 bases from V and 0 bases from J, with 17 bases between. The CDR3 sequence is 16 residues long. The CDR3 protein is CATRTPQQKTNYGYTF. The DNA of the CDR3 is TGTGCCACCAGGACCCCGCAGCAAAAAACTAACTATGGCTACACCTTC.

The CDR3 sequence: CASRVNTEAFF. In DNA form, the CDR3 reads TGTGCCAGCAGGGTGAACACTGAAGCTTTCTTT. This chain joins TRBV6-5 and TRBJ1-1; D ambiguous. V was shortened by 6 bases and J by 0 bases, with 2 bases between the two germline ends. CDR3 length equals 11 residues. Germline V lookup: CDR1 MNHEY, CDR2 SVGAGI.

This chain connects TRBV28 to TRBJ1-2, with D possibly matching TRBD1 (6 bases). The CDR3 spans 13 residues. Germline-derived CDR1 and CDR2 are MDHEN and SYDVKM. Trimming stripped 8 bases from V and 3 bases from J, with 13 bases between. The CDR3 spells CASLGGGDYGYTF. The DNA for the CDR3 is TGTGCCAGCCTGGGGGGGGGCGACTATGGCTACACCTTC.

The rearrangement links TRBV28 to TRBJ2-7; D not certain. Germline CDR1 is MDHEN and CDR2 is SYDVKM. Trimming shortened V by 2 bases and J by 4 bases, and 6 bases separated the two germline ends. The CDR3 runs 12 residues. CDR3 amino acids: CASSLEAYEQYF. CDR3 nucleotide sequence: TGTGCCAGCAGTTTAGAAGCTTACGAGCAGTACTTC.

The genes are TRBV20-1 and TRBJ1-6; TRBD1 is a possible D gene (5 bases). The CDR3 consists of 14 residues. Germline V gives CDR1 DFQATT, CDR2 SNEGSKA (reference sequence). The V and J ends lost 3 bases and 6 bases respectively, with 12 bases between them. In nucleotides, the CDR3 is TGCAGTGCTAGTCGCGGGGCCAGTAATTCACCCCTCCACTTT. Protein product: CSASRGASNSPLHF.

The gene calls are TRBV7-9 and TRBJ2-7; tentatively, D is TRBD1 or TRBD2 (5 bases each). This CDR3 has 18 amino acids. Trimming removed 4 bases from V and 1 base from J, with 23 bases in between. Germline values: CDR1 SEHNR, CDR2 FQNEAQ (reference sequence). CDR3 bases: TGTGCCAGCAGCTACTTTCCGGGACCCCGGACGAAATCCTACGAGCAGTACTTC. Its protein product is CASSYFPGPRTKSYEQYF.

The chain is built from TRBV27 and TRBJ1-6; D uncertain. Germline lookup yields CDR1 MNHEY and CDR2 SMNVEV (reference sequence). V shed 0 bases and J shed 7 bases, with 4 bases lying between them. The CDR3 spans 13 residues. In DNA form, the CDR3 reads TGTGCCAGCAGTTTATCGAGGAATTCACCCCTCCACTTT. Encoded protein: CASSLSRNSPLHF.

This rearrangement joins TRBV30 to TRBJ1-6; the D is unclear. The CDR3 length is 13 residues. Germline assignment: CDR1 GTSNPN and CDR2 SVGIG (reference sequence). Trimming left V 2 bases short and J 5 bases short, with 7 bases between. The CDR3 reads CAWSPLNNSPLHF. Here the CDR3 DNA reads TGTGCCTGGAGTCCACTGAATAATTCACCCCTCCACTTT.

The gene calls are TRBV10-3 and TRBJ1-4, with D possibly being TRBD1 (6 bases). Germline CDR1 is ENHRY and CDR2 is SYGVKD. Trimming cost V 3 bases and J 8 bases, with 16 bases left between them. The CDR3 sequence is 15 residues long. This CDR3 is CAISDSRGENEKLFF. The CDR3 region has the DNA TGTGCCATCAGTGATAGCAGGGGTGAGAACGAAAAACTGTTTTTT.

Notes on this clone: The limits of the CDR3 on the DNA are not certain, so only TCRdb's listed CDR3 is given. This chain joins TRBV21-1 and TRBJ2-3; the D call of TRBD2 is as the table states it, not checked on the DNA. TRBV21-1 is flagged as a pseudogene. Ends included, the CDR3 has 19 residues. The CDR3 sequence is CASSKAGGVAGGSTDTQYF.

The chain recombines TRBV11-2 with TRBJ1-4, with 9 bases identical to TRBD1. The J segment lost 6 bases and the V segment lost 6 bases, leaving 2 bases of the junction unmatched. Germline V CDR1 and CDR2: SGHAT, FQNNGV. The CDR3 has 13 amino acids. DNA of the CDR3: TGTGCCAGCAGGGACAGGGGAGATGAAAAACTGTTTTTT. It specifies CASRDRGDEKLFF. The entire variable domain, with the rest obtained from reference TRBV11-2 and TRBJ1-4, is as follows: EAGVAQSPRYKIIEKRQSVAFWCNPISGHATLYWYQQILGQGPKLLIQFQNNGVVDDSQLPKDRFSAERLKGVDSTLKIQPAKLEDSAVYLCASRDRGDEKLFFGSGTQLSVL.

This chain's CDR3 is CASSLIDGTTDTQYF. DNA for the CDR3: TGTGCCAGTAGCCTCATTGACGGAACGACAGATACGCAGTATTTT. The gene calls are TRBV19 and TRBJ2-3; no clear D. The V gene's germline CDR1 is LNHDA and CDR2 SQIVND (reference sequence). This CDR3 region has 15 residues. The V end was cut by 6 bases, the J end by 3 bases, with 16 bases between.

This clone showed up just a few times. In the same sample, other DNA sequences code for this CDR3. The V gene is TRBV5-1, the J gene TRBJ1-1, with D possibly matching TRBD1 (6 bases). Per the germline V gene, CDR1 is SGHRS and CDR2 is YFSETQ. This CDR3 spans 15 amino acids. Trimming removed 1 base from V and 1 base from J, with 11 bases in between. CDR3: CASSLRTARNTEAFF. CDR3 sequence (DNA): TGCGCCAGCAGCTTGCGGACAGCCAGGAACACTGAAGCTTTCTTT. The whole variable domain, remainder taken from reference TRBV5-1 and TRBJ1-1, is KAGVTQTPRYLIKTRGQQVTLSCSPISGHRSVSWYQQTPGQGLQFLFEYFSETQRNKGNFPGRFSGRQFSNSRSEMNVSTLELGDSALYLCASSLRTARNTEAFFGQGTRLTVV.

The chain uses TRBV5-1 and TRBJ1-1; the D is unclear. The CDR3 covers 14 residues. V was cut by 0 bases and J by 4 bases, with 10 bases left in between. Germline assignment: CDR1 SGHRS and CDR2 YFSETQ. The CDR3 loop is CASSLDGVGTEAFF. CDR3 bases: TGCGCCAGCAGCTTGGATGGGGTCGGCACTGAAGCTTTCTTT.

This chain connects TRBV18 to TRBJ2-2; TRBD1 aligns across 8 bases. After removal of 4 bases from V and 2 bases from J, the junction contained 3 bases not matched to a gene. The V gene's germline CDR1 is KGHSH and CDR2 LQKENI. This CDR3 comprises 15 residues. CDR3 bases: TGTGCCAGCTCACTTGGACAGGGAAACACCGGGGAGCTGTTTTTT. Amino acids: CASSLGQGNTGELFF. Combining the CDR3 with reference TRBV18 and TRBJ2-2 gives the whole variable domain NAGVMQNPRHLVRRRGQEARLRCSPMKGHSHVYWYRQLPEEGLKFMVYLQKENIIDESGMPKERFSAEFPKEGPSILRIQQVVRGDSAAYFCASSLGQGNTGELFFGEGSRLTVL.

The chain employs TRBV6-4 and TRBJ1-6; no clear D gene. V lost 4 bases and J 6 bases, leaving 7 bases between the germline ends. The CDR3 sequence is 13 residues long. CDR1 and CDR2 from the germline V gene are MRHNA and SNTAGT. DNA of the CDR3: TGTGCCAGCAGTGTAGAAATTAATTCACCCCTCCACTTT. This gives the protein CASSVEINSPLHF.

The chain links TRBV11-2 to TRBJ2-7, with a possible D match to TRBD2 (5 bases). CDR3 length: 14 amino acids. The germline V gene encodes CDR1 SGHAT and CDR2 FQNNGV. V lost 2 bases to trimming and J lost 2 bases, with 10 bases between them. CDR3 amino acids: CASSLQATTYEQYF. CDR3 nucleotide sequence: TGTGCCAGCAGCTTACAGGCGACTACCTACGAGCAGTACTTC.

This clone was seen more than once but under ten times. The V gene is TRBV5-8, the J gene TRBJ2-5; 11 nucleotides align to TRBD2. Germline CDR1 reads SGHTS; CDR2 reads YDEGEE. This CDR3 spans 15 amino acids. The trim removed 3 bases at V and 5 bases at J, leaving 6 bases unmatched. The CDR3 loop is CASSSGTSGRETQYF. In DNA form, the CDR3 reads TGTGCCAGCAGCTCCGGGACTAGCGGTAGGGAGACCCAGTACTTC.

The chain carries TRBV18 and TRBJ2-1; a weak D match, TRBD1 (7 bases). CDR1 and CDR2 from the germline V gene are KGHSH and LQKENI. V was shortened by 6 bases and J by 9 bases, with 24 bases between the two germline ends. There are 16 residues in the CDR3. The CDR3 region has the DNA TGTGCCAGCTCCTCCTCTAGCTACATTCAGGGGGGTGAGCAGTTCTTC. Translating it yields CASSSSSYIQGGEQFF.

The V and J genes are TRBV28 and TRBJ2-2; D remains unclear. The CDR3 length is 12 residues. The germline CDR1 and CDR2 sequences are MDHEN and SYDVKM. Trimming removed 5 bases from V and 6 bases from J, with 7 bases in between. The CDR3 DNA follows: TGTGCCAGCAGTCAACCAGCCGGGGAGCTGTTTTTT. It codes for CASSQPAGELFF.